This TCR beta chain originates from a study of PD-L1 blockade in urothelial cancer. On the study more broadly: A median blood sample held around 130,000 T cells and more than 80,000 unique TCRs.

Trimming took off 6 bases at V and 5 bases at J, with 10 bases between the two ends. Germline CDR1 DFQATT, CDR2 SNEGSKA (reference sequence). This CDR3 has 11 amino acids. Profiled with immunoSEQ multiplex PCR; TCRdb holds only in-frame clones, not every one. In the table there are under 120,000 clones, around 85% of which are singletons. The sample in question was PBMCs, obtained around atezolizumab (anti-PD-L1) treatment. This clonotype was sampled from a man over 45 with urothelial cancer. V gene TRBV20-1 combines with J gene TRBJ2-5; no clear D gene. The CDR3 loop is CSAVIPETQYF. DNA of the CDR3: TGCAGTGCCGTTATTCCGGAGACCCAGTACTTC.